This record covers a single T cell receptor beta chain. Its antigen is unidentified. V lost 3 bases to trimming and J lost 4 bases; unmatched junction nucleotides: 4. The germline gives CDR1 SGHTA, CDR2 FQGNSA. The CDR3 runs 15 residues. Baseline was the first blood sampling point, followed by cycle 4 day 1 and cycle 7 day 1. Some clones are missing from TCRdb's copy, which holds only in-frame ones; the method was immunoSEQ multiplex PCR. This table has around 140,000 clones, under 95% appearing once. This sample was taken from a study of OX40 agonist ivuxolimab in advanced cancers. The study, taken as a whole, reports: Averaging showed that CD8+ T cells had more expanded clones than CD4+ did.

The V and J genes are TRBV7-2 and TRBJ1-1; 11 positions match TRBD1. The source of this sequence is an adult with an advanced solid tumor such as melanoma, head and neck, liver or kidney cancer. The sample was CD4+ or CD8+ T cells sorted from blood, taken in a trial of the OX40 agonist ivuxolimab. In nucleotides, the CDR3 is TGTGCCAGCAGCTTGGCCGGGACAGGGGGCACTGAAGCTTTCTTT. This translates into CASSLAGTGGTEAFF.